A selection of T cell receptor beta chains follows, all from one sample in a study of OX40 agonist ivuxolimab in advanced cancers. Produced via immunoSEQ multiplex PCR; TCRdb's table is partial and in-frame only. The data contain 21,000 or so clones, approximately 84% of them seen just once; the ten biggest clones take up 21%. The sequences come from CD4+ or CD8+ T cells sorted from blood, collected in a trial of the OX40 agonist ivuxolimab. The receptor source for this set is an adult with an advanced solid tumor such as melanoma, head and neck, liver or kidney cancer. Each CDR3 is given without its conserved first and last residue. The D gene is left open where the match is weak.

v_call: TRBV11-2
d_call: -
j_call: TRBJ1-1
cdr3_aa: ASSWAGTQTEAF

v_call: TRBV7-9
d_call: -
j_call: TRBJ2-7
cdr3_aa: ASSLVAQIPYEQY

v_call: TRBV27
d_call: -
j_call: TRBJ2-5
cdr3_aa: ASSLSTRGVQTQY

v_call: TRBV15
d_call: -
j_call: TRBJ2-7
cdr3_aa: ATSRKTVHEQY

v_call: TRBV27
d_call: TRBD2
j_call: TRBJ2-2
cdr3_aa: ASALAGGVTGELF

v_call: TRBV2
d_call: -
j_call: TRBJ1-1
cdr3_aa: ANRGGVTEAF

v_call: TRBV10-3
d_call: -
j_call: TRBJ1-5
cdr3_aa: AISVGGNQPQH

v_call: TRBV19
d_call: TRBD2
j_call: TRBJ2-3
cdr3_aa: ASSQQRGGPDTQY

v_call: TRBV19
d_call: TRBD2
j_call: TRBJ2-1
cdr3_aa: ASSMIGGRPGLAGGNYEQF

v_call: TRBV27
d_call: -
j_call: TRBJ2-7
cdr3_aa: ASSSSSYEQY

v_call: TRBV19
d_call: TRBD2
j_call: TRBJ2-5
cdr3_aa: ASSAAGGETQY

v_call: TRBV28
d_call: -
j_call: TRBJ1-2
cdr3_aa: ASSLGAGEGYT

v_call: TRBV5-6
d_call: -
j_call: TRBJ2-7
cdr3_aa: ASSLARYEQY

v_call: TRBV9
d_call: -
j_call: TRBJ2-3
cdr3_aa: ASSPWDTGDTQY

v_call: TRBV10-1
d_call: TRBD2
j_call: TRBJ2-1
cdr3_aa: ASSDPSGGNEQF

v_call: TRBV9
d_call: -
j_call: TRBJ1-5
cdr3_aa: ASSPGWDQPQH

v_call: TRBV10-3
d_call: -
j_call: TRBJ1-6
cdr3_aa: AIGPAPGVDSPLH

v_call: TRBV21-1
d_call: -
j_call: TRBJ2-1
cdr3_aa: ASSKEINGRQFNHEQF

v_call: TRBV19
d_call: -
j_call: TRBJ2-3
cdr3_aa: ASSISVSTDTQY

v_call: TRBV28
d_call: TRBD1
j_call: TRBJ1-3
cdr3_aa: ASSTSTGVALGTIY

v_call: TRBV7-3
d_call: -
j_call: TRBJ2-7
cdr3_aa: ASSLDSGVEQY

v_call: TRBV29-1
d_call: TRBD1
j_call: TRBJ2-7
cdr3_aa: SIVGTTGTVKSSYEQY

v_call: TRBV27
d_call: -
j_call: TRBJ2-3
cdr3_aa: ASSLYGMTDTQY

v_call: TRBV11-3
d_call: -
j_call: TRBJ1-4
cdr3_aa: ASKENPGAINEKLF

v_call: TRBV4-1
d_call: -
j_call: -
cdr3_aa: ASSPLEGENEQY

v_call: TRBV28
d_call: -
j_call: TRBJ2-7
cdr3_aa: ASWGAGGFYEQY

v_call: TRBV5-6
d_call: -
j_call: TRBJ1-2
cdr3_aa: ASSLAGKGFGYT

v_call: TRBV7-9
d_call: -
j_call: TRBJ2-4
cdr3_aa: ASSTLPLGENIQY

v_call: TRBV4-2
d_call: -
j_call: TRBJ2-7
cdr3_aa: ASSPGGGRYEQY

v_call: TRBV6-5
d_call: TRBD2
j_call: TRBJ2-5
cdr3_aa: ASSYSAASGETQY

v_call: TRBV5-1
d_call: -
j_call: TRBJ2-4
cdr3_aa: ASSDSGRGFDIQY

v_call: TRBV7-9
d_call: TRBD2
j_call: TRBJ2-1
cdr3_aa: ASSLGGRGVGEQF

v_call: TRBV7-3
d_call: -
j_call: TRBJ1-4
cdr3_aa: ASSLVYEKLF

v_call: TRBV27
d_call: -
j_call: TRBJ1-3
cdr3_aa: ASSAIPSAVAGNTIY

v_call: TRBV7-8
d_call: -
j_call: TRBJ2-5
cdr3_aa: ASSLIAETQY

v_call: TRBV6-5
d_call: -
j_call: TRBJ2-1
cdr3_aa: ASSYGNEQF

v_call: TRBV9
d_call: TRBD1
j_call: TRBJ2-5
cdr3_aa: ASSGPRDSSQETQY

v_call: TRBV29-1
d_call: TRBD1
j_call: TRBJ1-2
cdr3_aa: SVGPGQHNYGYT

v_call: TRBV7-9
d_call: TRBD1
j_call: TRBJ1-6
cdr3_aa: ASSLGDRNNSPLH

v_call: TRBV7-8
d_call: TRBD1
j_call: TRBJ1-2
cdr3_aa: ASSWLDREGYGYT

v_call: TRBV6-5
d_call: TRBD2
j_call: TRBJ2-3
cdr3_aa: ASSRDYTDTQY

v_call: TRBV29-1
d_call: -
j_call: TRBJ1-4
cdr3_aa: SVGTVNEKLF

v_call: TRBV7-5
d_call: -
j_call: TRBJ2-3
cdr3_aa: ASSSRDHPGTDTQY

v_call: TRBV5-4
d_call: -
j_call: TRBJ2-7
cdr3_aa: ASSFAQRAGGTYEQY

v_call: TRBV28
d_call: TRBD1
j_call: TRBJ2-1
cdr3_aa: ASSVNRGLAYNEQF

v_call: TRBV27
d_call: TRBD2
j_call: TRBJ2-3
cdr3_aa: ASSLGFSGRSGYTDTQY